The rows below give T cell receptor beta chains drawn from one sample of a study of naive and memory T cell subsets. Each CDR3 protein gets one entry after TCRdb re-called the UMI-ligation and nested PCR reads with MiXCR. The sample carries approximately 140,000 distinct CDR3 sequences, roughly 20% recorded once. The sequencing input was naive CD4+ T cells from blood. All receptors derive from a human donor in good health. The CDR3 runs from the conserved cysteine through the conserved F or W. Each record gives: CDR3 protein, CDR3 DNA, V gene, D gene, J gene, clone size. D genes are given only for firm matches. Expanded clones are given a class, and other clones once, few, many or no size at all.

CDR3: CASSVGQGVVGELFF
DNA: TGTGCCAGCAGCGTAGGGCAGGGGGTCGTCGGGGAGCTGTTTTTT
V: TRBV9
D: TRBD1
J: TRBJ2-2
size: -

CDR3: CVSSPGSNQPQHF
DNA: TGTGTCAGCTCACCAGGGAGCAATCAGCCCCAGCATTTT
V: TRBV18
D: -
J: TRBJ1-5
size: -

CDR3: CASSYSKGGRDYEQYF
DNA: TGTGCCAGCAGTTACTCGAAGGGCGGGAGGGATTACGAGCAGTACTTC
V: TRBV6-5
D: TRBD2
J: TRBJ2-7
size: many

CDR3: CSVRDRSELYEQYF
DNA: TGCAGCGTGCGGGACCGAAGTGAATTATACGAGCAGTACTTC
V: TRBV29-1
D: -
J: TRBJ2-7
size: -

CDR3: CASSNQWNLYGYTF
DNA: TGTGCCAGCAGTAATCAGTGGAACCTCTATGGCTACACCTTC
V: TRBV28
D: -
J: TRBJ1-2
size: -

CDR3: CASSLAGTSGRATYDTQYF
DNA: TGTGCCAGCAGCCTGGCCGGGACTAGCGGGAGGGCCACGTATGATACGCAGTATTTT
V: TRBV7-9
D: TRBD2
J: TRBJ2-3
size: -

CDR3: CSARWVLYSEQFF
DNA: TGCAGTGCTCGCTGGGTGCTCTACAGTGAGCAGTTCTTC
V: TRBV20-1
D: -
J: TRBJ2-1
size: -

CDR3: CASSAEVRQLDSNQPQHF
DNA: TGTGCCAGCAGTGCAGAGGTTCGACAGTTAGATAGCAATCAGCCCCAGCATTTT
V: TRBV12-3/TRBV12-4
D: -
J: TRBJ1-5
size: -

CDR3: CASSAGLTSGRSSYEQYF
DNA: TGTGCCAGCAGCGCGGGGTTGACTAGCGGGAGGAGCTCCTACGAGCAGTACTTC
V: TRBV5-5
D: TRBD2
J: TRBJ2-7
size: few

CDR3: CASSPQVNYQETQYF
DNA: TGTGCCAGCAGCCCCCAAGTGAACTACCAAGAGACCCAGTACTTC
V: TRBV7-2
D: -
J: TRBJ2-5
size: few

CDR3: CASSFKDTQYF
DNA: TGTGCCAGCAGTTTTAAGGATACGCAGTATTTT
V: TRBV28
D: -
J: TRBJ2-3
size: few

CDR3: CATSDRSSYNEQFF
DNA: TGTGCCACCAGTGATCGCAGCTCCTACAATGAGCAGTTCTTC
V: TRBV24-1
D: -
J: TRBJ2-1
size: many

CDR3: CASSVGTGGDEQFF
DNA: TGTGCCAGCAGCGTAGGGACAGGGGGCGATGAGCAGTTCTTC
V: TRBV9
D: TRBD1
J: TRBJ2-1
size: -

CDR3: CASSSRDRPYNEQFF
DNA: TGTGCCAGCAGCTCCCGGGACAGGCCCTACAATGAGCAGTTCTTC
V: TRBV11-3
D: TRBD1
J: TRBJ2-1
size: few

CDR3: CASSLRVAEQYF
DNA: TGTGCCAGCAGTTTACGCGTGGCCGAGCAGTACTTC
V: TRBV28
D: -
J: TRBJ2-7
size: few

CDR3: CAWASGVYNEQFF
DNA: TGTGCCTGGGCTAGCGGGGTTTACAATGAGCAGTTCTTC
V: TRBV30
D: TRBD2
J: TRBJ2-1
size: -

CDR3: CASTDPGQGNNEQFF
DNA: TGTGCCAGCACTGATCCGGGACAGGGCAACAATGAGCAGTTCTTC
V: TRBV27
D: TRBD1
J: TRBJ2-1
size: many

CDR3: CASRRQGIDEQYF
DNA: TGTGCCAGCAGACGACAGGGGATCGACGAGCAGTACTTC
V: TRBV2
D: TRBD1
J: TRBJ2-7
size: few

CDR3: CASSPKVWRDSENIQYF
DNA: TGTGCCAGCAGCCCCAAGGTGTGGCGGGATTCGGAAAACATTCAGTACTTC
V: TRBV7-6
D: -
J: TRBJ2-4
size: few

CDR3: CASRQPESYEQYF
DNA: TGTGCCTCCAGACAGCCAGAATCCTACGAGCAGTACTTC
V: TRBV28
D: -
J: TRBJ2-7
size: few